The 29 T cell receptor beta chains listed next were all sequenced from one sample in a study of cytomegalovirus exposure and HLA in healthy donors. The PCR made use of 60 Vbeta and 13 Jbeta primers. Measured with immunoSEQ multiplex PCR; TCRdb has only the in-frame clones, and not every one. The sample shows approximately 79,000 clones, about 79% of them seen only once. Material for sequencing was PBMCs. These receptors were obtained from a male donor in good health and CMV-seropositive.

V gene TRBV10-1 combines with J gene TRBJ1-2; perhaps TRBD1 as D (6 bases). Per the germline V gene, CDR1 is WNHNN and CDR2 is SYGVQD (reference sequence). This CDR3 comprises 14 residues. V gave up 9 bases and J gave up 2 bases, with 16 bases separating them. CDR3 amino acids: CARPDSRTNYGYTF. The CDR3 nucleotides read TGCGCCAGACCGGACAGCAGGACCAACTATGGCTACACCTTC.

V gene TRBV6-6 combines with J gene TRBJ2-1, with a weak D call TRBD1 (5 bases). V was trimmed by 2 bases and J by 6 bases, leaving 11 bases between them. Germline CDR1 reads MNHNY; CDR2 reads SVGAGI (reference sequence). The CDR3 loop spans 14 amino acids. For the CDR3, the DNA is TGTGCCAGCAGTTACGACAGATTCGGCAATGAGCAGTTCTTC. This gives the protein CASSYDRFGNEQFF.

This sequence joins TRBV5-1 and TRBJ1-2; D gene ambiguous. V lost 2 bases and J 2 bases, leaving 19 bases between the germline ends. The length of the CDR3 is 17 residues. CDR1 is SGHRS and CDR2 is YFSETQ in the germline V gene. CDR3 region: CASSFLPGGDDNYGYTF. The DNA of the CDR3 is TGCGCCAGCAGCTTTCTCCCCGGAGGCGACGACAACTATGGCTACACCTTC.

There are a few counts of this clone. The chain recombines TRBV2 with TRBJ2-3, with unresolved D. From germline, CDR1 is SNHLY and CDR2 FYNNEI. The ends were cut back, 7 bases at V and 6 bases at J, with 8 bases in the middle. The CDR3 runs to 11 residues. This CDR3 reads CASTLRDTQYF. The CDR3 DNA reads TGTGCCAGCACCTTACGGGATACGCAGTATTTT.

V gene TRBV5-4 combines with J gene TRBJ1-2, with no clear D. With 3 bases removed from V and 8 bases from J, the gap between germline ends came to 14 bases. Germline values: CDR1 SGHNT, CDR2 YYREEE (reference sequence). The CDR3 loop spans 13 amino acids. CDR3 sequence (DNA): TGTGCCAGCAGCTCCCCGAGGGTCGGGGGCTACACCTTC. This translates into CASSSPRVGGYTF.

This sequence joins TRBV23-1 and TRBJ2-7; D is perhaps TRBD2 (6 bases). TRBV23-1 is flagged as an ORF with uncertain function. This CDR3 contains 11 residues. Trimming took off 5 bases at V and 7 bases at J, with 9 bases between the two ends. This CDR3 is CASSESGEQYF. CDR3 DNA sequence: TGCGCCAGCAGTGAAAGCGGGGAGCAGTACTTC.

CDR3 sequence (DNA): TGTGCCAGCAGCGCGACAGGGGTCTATGGCTACACCTTC. This codes for CASSATGVYGYTF. The rearrangement links TRBV7-2 to TRBJ1-2; TRBD1 aligns across 8 bases. J gave up 4 bases and V 5 bases, and 3 bases lay outside the gene matches. The CDR3 runs to 13 residues. Germline CDR1 is SGHTA and CDR2 is FQGNSA.

The genes are TRBV7-2 and TRBJ2-3, with no clear D. Germline V gene lookup returns CDR1 SGHTA and CDR2 FQGNSA. CDR3 size: 13 residues. Trimming cost V 3 bases and J 6 bases, with 10 bases left between them. The CDR3 region has the DNA TGTGCCAGCAGCTTCAATAGCCTGGATACGCAGTATTTT. It encodes CASSFNSLDTQYF. Together with reference TRBV7-2 and TRBJ2-3, the CDR3 gives the full variable domain: GAGVSQSPSNKVTEKGKDVELRCDPISGHTALYWYRQSLGQGLEFLIYFQGNSAPDKSGLPSDRFSAERTGGSVSTLTIQRTQQEDSAVYLCASSFNSLDTQYFGPGTRLTVL.

This chain links TRBV4-2 with TRBJ2-7; D is ambiguous. Trimming took 0 bases from V and 3 from J, leaving 9 bases between them. The CDR3 has 14 amino acids. The V gene's germline CDR1 is LGHNA and CDR2 YNFKEQ. The DNA for the CDR3 is TGTGCCAGCAGCCAAGACCTATTTATCTACGAGCAGTACTTC. This sequence encodes CASSQDLFIYEQYF.

The rearrangement joins TRBV4-3 to TRBJ2-1; TRBD1 agrees at 7 bases. This CDR3 has 16 residues. V was clipped by 0 bases and J by 4 bases; unmatched bases: 6. The germline CDR1 and CDR2 sequences are LGHNA and YSLEER. The CDR3 sequence is CASSQDRQGYYNEQFF. CDR3 bases: TGCGCCAGCAGCCAAGATCGACAGGGTTATTACAATGAGCAGTTCTTC.

The DNA for the CDR3 is TGTGCCAGCAGCTTAGGGACAGGGTTCCTTTCGGACACTGAAGCTTTCTTT. Amino acids: CASSLGTGFLSDTEAFF. This chain uses TRBV11-2 with TRBJ1-1, with 8 bases aligning to TRBD1. This CDR3 contains 17 residues. Germline loops: CDR1 SGHAT, CDR2 FQNNGV. The trim removed 1 base at V and 3 bases at J, leaving 10 bases unmatched. Looking up the rest from reference TRBV11-2 and TRBJ1-1 gives the full variable domain: EAGVAQSPRYKIIEKRQSVAFWCNPISGHATLYWYQQILGQGPKLLIQFQNNGVVDDSQLPKDRFSAERLKGVDSTLKIQPAKLEDSAVYLCASSLGTGFLSDTEAFFGQGTRLTVV.

The chain employs TRBV7-3 and TRBJ1-1; D may be TRBD1 (5 bases). The length of the CDR3 is 13 residues. Germline CDR1 SGHTA, CDR2 FQGTGA. V lost 3 bases, J lost 0 bases, and 5 bases lay in between. CDR3 sequence: CASSLTVNTEAFF. DNA of the CDR3: TGTGCCAGCAGCTTGACAGTGAACACTGAAGCTTTCTTT.

This clone occurred a few times. The rearrangement joins TRBV7-2 to TRBJ2-7; D not certain. From germline, CDR1 is SGHTA and CDR2 FQGNSA. The V and J ends lost 0 bases and 0 bases respectively, with 6 bases between them. The CDR3 extends over 14 amino acids. CDR3 bases: TGTGCCAGCAGCTTAGCCCCCAACTCCTACGAGCAGTACTTC. Residues: CASSLAPNSYEQYF. The whole variable domain, remainder taken from reference TRBV7-2 and TRBJ2-7, is GAGVSQSPSNKVTEKGKDVELRCDPISGHTALYWYRQSLGQGLEFLIYFQGNSAPDKSGLPSDRFSAERTGGSVSTLTIQRTQQEDSAVYLCASSLAPNSYEQYFGPGTRLTVT.

The chain carries TRBV7-9 and TRBJ1-1; 9 bases are shared with TRBD1. The length of the CDR3 is 17 residues. Germline V gene sequence: CDR1 SEHNR, CDR2 FQNEAQ (reference sequence). The V and J ends lost 0 bases and 0 bases, in that order; junction bases with no gene match: 5. Written as DNA, the CDR3 is TGTGCCAGCAGCTTAGCGACAACAGGGGGCCTGAACACTGAAGCTTTCTTT. Residues: CASSLATTGGLNTEAFF.

The chain uses TRBV6-5 and TRBJ2-7; D is possibly TRBD2 (6 bases). CDR1 and CDR2 (germline): MNHEY, SVGAGI. This CDR3 contains 14 residues. With 6 bases removed from V and 6 bases from J, the gap between germline ends came to 18 bases. For the CDR3, the DNA is TGTGCCAGCAGACAAGGGACTCTAGGAGGCGAGCAGTACTTC. Its translation: CASRQGTLGGEQYF.

V is TRBV30 and J is TRBJ2-3; 8 bases align to TRBD2. The CDR3 totals 14 residues. Germline-derived CDR1 and CDR2 are GTSNPN and SVGIG (reference sequence). Trimming took 0 bases from V and 4 from J; bases not matched to a gene: 3. The CDR3: CAWSVFSGADTQYF. The CDR3, as DNA: TGTGCCTGGAGTGTATTTAGCGGGGCAGATACGCAGTATTTT.

This chain connects TRBV7-2 to TRBJ1-2; perhaps TRBD1 as D (5 bases). Trimming took off 0 bases at V and 3 bases at J, with 8 bases between the two ends. In germline, CDR1 is SGHTA, CDR2 FQGNSA. CDR3 length equals 14 residues. This CDR3 is CASSLARGDYGYTF. DNA of the CDR3: TGTGCCAGCAGCTTAGCGCGGGGGGACTATGGCTACACCTTC.

The chain recombines TRBV4-3 with TRBJ1-3, with D perhaps matching TRBD1 (6 bases). Between the trimmed V and J ends, which lost 2 bases and 1 base, there was a span of 9 bases. The CDR3 extends over 15 amino acids. Germline V gives CDR1 LGHNA, CDR2 YSLEER. The CDR3 here is CASSQQGMSGNTIYF. CDR3 DNA: TGCGCCAGCAGCCAACAGGGGATGTCTGGAAACACCATATATTTT.

J is TRBJ1-5 and V is TRBV28; 8 positions match TRBD1. J gave up 5 bases and V 2 bases, and 5 bases lay outside the gene matches. Germline CDR1 reads MDHEN; CDR2 reads SYDVKM. This CDR3 has 15 residues. The CDR3 sequence is CASSLGGQGDQPQHF. The CDR3 region has the DNA TGTGCCAGCAGTTTAGGTGGACAGGGCGATCAGCCCCAGCATTTT.

The V and J genes are TRBV5-6 and TRBJ1-2; perhaps TRBD1 as D (5 bases). V dropped 1 base and J dropped 4 bases, with 14 bases sitting between them. The germline V gene has CDR1 SGHDT and CDR2 YYEEEE. The CDR3 sequence is 15 residues long. DNA for the CDR3: TGTGCCAGCAGCTTGTCCCTGACAGAATTCTATGGCTACACCTTC. It translates to CASSLSLTEFYGYTF.

The chain recombines TRBV10-2 with TRBJ2-7; D possibly corresponds to TRBD1 (6 bases). Germline lookup yields CDR1 WSHSY and CDR2 SAAADI. Trimming cost V 8 bases and J 5 bases, with 13 bases left between them. The CDR3 length is 12 residues. As DNA, the CDR3 is TGCGCCAGCTCTGAACAGGGCGACGAGCAGTACTTC. The encoded protein is CASSEQGDEQYF.

The chain carries TRBV19 and TRBJ1-4, with D hard to call. CDR1 and CDR2 (germline): LNHDA, SQIVND (reference sequence). V lost 5 bases and J lost 0, with 7 bases in between. The CDR3 covers 14 residues. The CDR3 spells CASSHMSTNEKLFF. In DNA, the CDR3 is TGTGCCAGTAGTCACATGTCAACTAATGAAAAACTGTTTTTT.

V and J are TRBV18 and TRBJ1-2; 7 bases map to TRBD1. CDR1 is KGHSH and CDR2 is LQKENI in the germline V gene. V lost 3 bases and J lost 6; bases outside the gene matches: 4. CDR3 length equals 13 residues. CDR3 nucleotide sequence: TGTGCCAGCTCACCTCGGGACAGCCATGGCTACACCTTC. It translates to CASSPRDSHGYTF.

J is TRBJ1-1 and V is TRBV28; 8 positions agree with TRBD1. The V gene's germline CDR1 is MDHEN and CDR2 SYDVKM. J lost 4 bases, V lost 8 bases, and 9 bases had no gene match. The CDR3 runs to 14 residues. The CDR3 DNA follows: TGTGCCAGCGCCCTTGGACAGGGCGGCACTGAAGCTTTCTTT. Amino acids: CASALGQGGTEAFF.

This clone was observed once. The chain carries TRBV7-6 and TRBJ2-1; D is possibly TRBD2 (5 bases). CDR1 and CDR2 from the germline V gene are SGHVS and FNYEAQ. Trimming pared 4 bases from V and 4 bases from J, leaving 14 bases between. This CDR3 region has 15 residues. CDR3 sequence: CASSSLLREYNEQFF. CDR3 coding DNA: TGTGCCAGCAGCTCCCTACTTCGGGAATACAATGAGCAGTTCTTC. The full variable domain, rest sourced from reference TRBV7-6 and TRBJ2-1, is GAGVSQSPRYKVTKRGQDVALRCDPISGHVSLYWYRQALGQGPEFLTYFNYEAQQDKSGLPNDRFSAERPEGSISTLTIQRTEQRDSAMYRCASSSLLREYNEQFFGPGTRLTVL.

The V gene is TRBV6-6, the J gene TRBJ1-3; the D gene is possibly TRBD1 (5 bases). Germline loops: CDR1 MNHNY, CDR2 SVGAGI (reference sequence). Trimming shortened V by 2 bases and J by 0 bases, and 8 bases separated the two germline ends. There are 15 residues in the CDR3. The CDR3 sequence: CASSYAGRSGNTIYF. In DNA, the CDR3 is TGTGCCAGCAGTTACGCAGGGCGCTCTGGAAACACCATATATTTT.

This chain connects TRBV6-1 to TRBJ2-7; no firm D call. V was clipped by 6 bases and J by 1 base, with 10 bases between them. The CDR3 is 13 residues long. Per germline, CDR1 MNHNS and CDR2 SASEGT. The CDR3 DNA follows: TGTGCCAGCAGGTCCAGCGAATCCTACGAGCAGTACTTC. Its translation: CASRSSESYEQYF.

This chain links TRBV10-3 with TRBJ1-6; D unresolved. The V end was cut by 4 bases, the J end by 4 bases, with 5 bases between. Germline V gives CDR1 ENHRY, CDR2 SYGVKD. The CDR3 totals 13 residues. The CDR3 here is CAISAGYNSPLHF. The CDR3 DNA follows: TGTGCCATCAGTGCGGGTTATAATTCACCCCTCCACTTT.

This clone has just a few counts. The chain joins TRBV4-3 to TRBJ1-5, with D possibly TRBD1 on 6 matching bases. Germline values: CDR1 LGHNA, CDR2 YSLEER. Trimming pared 0 bases from V and 7 bases from J, leaving 13 bases between. The CDR3 is 15 amino acids. The chain's CDR3 is CASSQDLQGSQPQHF. Here the CDR3 DNA reads TGCGCCAGCAGCCAAGATTTACAGGGTAGCCAGCCCCAGCATTTT.